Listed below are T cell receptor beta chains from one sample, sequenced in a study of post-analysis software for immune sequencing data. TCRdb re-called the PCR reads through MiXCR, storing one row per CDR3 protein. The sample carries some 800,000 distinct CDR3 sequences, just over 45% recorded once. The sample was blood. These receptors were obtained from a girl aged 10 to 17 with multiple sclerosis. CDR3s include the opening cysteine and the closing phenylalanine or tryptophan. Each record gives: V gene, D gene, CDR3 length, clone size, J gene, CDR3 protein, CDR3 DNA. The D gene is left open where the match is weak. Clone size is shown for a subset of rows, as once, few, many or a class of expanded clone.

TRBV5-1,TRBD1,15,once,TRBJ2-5,CASSLWTGGLETQYF,TGCGCCAGCAGCTTGTGGACAGGGGGCCTTGAGACCCAGTACTTC
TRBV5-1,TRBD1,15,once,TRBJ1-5,CASSYRDRANQPQHF,TGCGCCAGCAGTTACCGGGACAGGGCAAATCAGCCCCAGCATTTT
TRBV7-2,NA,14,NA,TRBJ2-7,CASSLGDKSYEQYF,TGTGCCAGCAGCTTAGGGGACAAAAGCTACGAGCAGTACTTC
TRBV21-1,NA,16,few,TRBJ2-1,CASSKEETGDHNEQFF,TGTGCCAGCAGCAAAGAGGAGACAGGGGACCACAATGAGCAGTTCTTC
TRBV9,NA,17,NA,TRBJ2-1,CASSAAPSSLRYNEQFF,TGTGCCAGCAGCGCGGCCCCTTCTAGCCTACGGTACAATGAGCAGTTCTTC
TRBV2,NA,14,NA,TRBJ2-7,CASSPRLVLHEQYF,TGTGCCAGCAGCCCTAGACTAGTTCTTCACGAGCAGTACTTC
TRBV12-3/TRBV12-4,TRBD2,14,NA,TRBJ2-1,CASSFLAVRGEQFF,TGTGCCAGCAGTTTCCTAGCGGTGCGCGGAGAGCAGTTCTTC
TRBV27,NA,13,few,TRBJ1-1,CASSFSHHTEAFF,TGTGCCAGCAGTTTCAGCCACCACACTGAAGCTTTCTTT
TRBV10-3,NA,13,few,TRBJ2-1,CAISEGSWDEQFF,TGTGCCATCAGTGAAGGCTCCTGGGATGAGCAGTTCTTC
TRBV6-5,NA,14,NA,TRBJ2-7,CASSSSRTNVVQNF,NA